These T cell receptor beta chains were read from a single sample in a study of cytomegalovirus exposure and HLA in healthy donors. Profiling relied on immunoSEQ multiplex PCR, and the TCRdb table lists in-frame clones only, not all of them. The table lists about 260,000 clones, 90% of them singletons, with around 3.3% in the top ten. Sequencing was carried out using PBMCs. The receptors stem from a woman in her 30s in good health and CMV-seronegative. Each CDR3 is given with its conserved first and last residue. The order of the fields is D gene, V gene, clone size, J gene, CDR3 protein, CDR3 DNA. The D gene is left open where the match is weak. Clone size is given for some rows only: seen once, a few or many times, or a class if the clone is expanded.

.	TRBV14	.	TRBJ2-5	CASSQEGVGETQYF	TGTGCCAGCAGCCAAGAAGGCGTGGGGGAGACCCAGTACTTC
TRBD2	TRBV2	.	TRBJ2-1	CASREGTSTNEQFF	TGTGCCAGCAGAGAGGGGACTAGCACCAATGAGCAGTTCTTC
.	TRBV4-1	.	TRBJ2-7	CASSQASSFEQYF	TGCGCCAGCAGCCAAGCGTCTTCCTTCGAGCAGTACTTC
TRBD2	TRBV18	.	TRBJ2-1	CASSPLSSGNNEQFF	TGTGCCAGCTCACCATTGTCTAGCGGGAACAATGAGCAGTTCTTC
.	TRBV28	.	TRBJ2-1	CASSFSRGASSYNEQFF	TGTGCCAGCAGTTTCAGCCGAGGGGCTAGCTCCTACAATGAGCAGTTCTTC
.	TRBV19	.	TRBJ2-7	CASSAGTSYEQYF	TGTGCCAGTTCTGCTGGGACTTCCTACGAGCAGTACTTC
TRBD1	TRBV27	.	TRBJ2-1	CASSLVTGGYNEQFF	TGTGCCAGCAGTTTAGTGACAGGGGGCTACAATGAGCAGTTCTTC
TRBD2	TRBV9	.	TRBJ2-2	CASSPRLAHLEDTGELFF	TGTGCCAGCAGCCCCCGACTAGCCCACTTGGAGGACACCGGGGAGCTGTTTTTT
TRBD2	TRBV7-8	.	TRBJ2-3	CASSRGSGRDTDTQYF	TGTGCCAGCAGCCGTGGAAGCGGGAGGGATACAGATACGCAGTATTTT
.	TRBV18	.	TRBJ2-3	CASSRTPDTQYF	TGTGCCAGCTCACGGACTCCCGATACGCAGTATTTT
.	TRBV27	.	TRBJ2-7	CASSFMIGYEQYF	TGTGCCAGCAGTTTCATGATTGGCTACGAGCAGTACTTC
.	TRBV15	.	TRBJ2-7	CATSRGGAGAGEQYF	TGTGCCACCAGCAGAGGGGGGGCGGGAGCGGGGGAGCAGTACTTC
TRBD1	TRBV6-6	.	TRBJ1-4	CASSYHRGREKLFF	TGTGCCAGCAGTTACCACAGGGGAAGGGAAAAACTGTTTTTT
.	TRBV28	.	TRBJ2-2	CASSLRGFDTGELFF	TGTGCCAGCAGTTTACGGGGGTTTGACACCGGGGAGCTGTTTTTT
.	TRBV19	once	TRBJ2-1	CASSMVTSSYYNEQFF	TGTGCCAGTAGTATGGTTACTAGCAGTTACTACAATGAGCAGTTCTTC
.	TRBV25-1	.	TRBJ1-5	CASSELSGNQPQHF	TGTGCCAGCAGTGAATTATCAGGAAATCAGCCCCAGCATTTT
.	TRBV7-7	.	TRBJ2-5	CASSYRPTQGEETQYF	TGTGCCAGCAGCTACCGCCCAACGCAGGGAGAAGAGACCCAGTACTTC
.	TRBV28	.	TRBJ2-2	CASSWGQGNTGELFF	TGTGCCAGCAGTTGGGGACAAGGGAACACCGGGGAGCTGTTTTTT
.	TRBV28	.	TRBJ2-7	CASSSRVNREQYF	TGTGCCAGCAGTTCTCGGGTCAATAGGGAGCAGTACTTC
.	TRBV9	.	TRBJ2-1	CASSVGAVYNEQFF	TGTGCCAGCAGCGTAGGGGCGGTCTACAATGAGCAGTTCTTC
TRBD2	TRBV7-2	.	TRBJ2-7	CASSRGRVPYEQYF	TGTGCCAGCAGCCGTGGGAGGGTTCCCTACGAGCAGTACTTC
.	TRBV7-2	.	TRBJ2-1	CASMSSYNEQFF	TGTGCCAGCATGAGCTCCTACAATGAGCAGTTCTTC
.	TRBV6-5	.	TRBJ2-7	CASSPDPRSYEQYF	TGTGCCAGCAGTCCAGACCCTCGCTCCTACGAGCAGTACTTC
.	TRBV6-1	.	TRBJ2-7	CASSDFPGLLPTYEQYF	TGTGCCAGCAGTGATTTCCCGGGACTCCTTCCCACCTACGAGCAGTACTTC
.	TRBV27	.	TRBJ1-1	CASSFRTGGRGSAEAFF	TGTGCCAGCAGTTTTCGTACGGGGGGCAGAGGGAGCGCTGAAGCTTTCTTT
.	TRBV7-2	once	TRBJ2-7	CASSLASGEQYF	TGTGCCAGCAGCCTTGCCTCGGGGGAGCAGTACTTC
.	TRBV28	.	TRBJ2-3	CASSGVVGTQYF	TGTGCCAGCAGCGGAGTAGTAGGTACGCAGTATTTT
.	TRBV18	.	TRBJ1-4	CASSPTGTRNEKLFF	TGTGCCAGCTCACCTACCGGGACACGCAATGAAAAACTGTTTTTT
TRBD2	TRBV4-3	.	TRBJ2-1	CASSSWSGRSYNEQFF	TGCGCCAGCAGCTCCTGGAGCGGGAGATCCTACAATGAGCAGTTCTTC
TRBD1	TRBV2	.	TRBJ2-2	CASSEGGQGGTGELFF	TGTGCCAGCAGTGAAGGGGGACAGGGAGGAACCGGGGAGCTGTTTTTT
TRBD2	TRBV25-1	once	TRBJ2-2	CASTSGTGELFF	TGTGCCAGCACTAGCGGCACCGGGGAGCTGTTTTTT
TRBD1	TRBV6-1	.	TRBJ2-7	CASRDRGPVEQYF	TGTGCCAGCAGGGACAGGGGCCCGGTCGAGCAGTACTTC
TRBD1	TRBV4-1	.	TRBJ1-5	CASSQVGQGSSNQPQHF	TGCGCCAGCAGCCAAGTGGGACAGGGGTCGAGCAATCAGCCCCAGCATTTT
.	TRBV18	.	TRBJ1-2	CASSPKEGLNYGYTF	TGTGCCAGCTCCCCGAAGGAGGGACTTAACTATGGCTACACCTTC
.	TRBV6-1	.	TRBJ2-3	CASSELDTQYF	TGTGCCAGCAGTGAATTGGATACGCAGTATTTT
.	TRBV6-1	once	TRBJ1-2	CASSELAGNNGYTF	TGTGCCAGCAGTGAATTGGCAGGGAACAATGGCTACACCTTC
.	TRBV6-1	.	TRBJ2-7	CASNPGSYEQYF	TGTGCCAGCAACCCAGGGAGCTACGAGCAGTACTTC
TRBD1	TRBV9	.	TRBJ2-1	CASSGDDRVGGEQFF	TGTGCCAGCAGCGGTGATGACAGGGTTGGGGGTGAGCAGTTCTTC
TRBD1	TRBV5-1	.	TRBJ2-1	CASRGTGDFDEQFF	TGCGCCAGCAGGGGGACAGGTGATTTTGATGAGCAGTTCTTC
TRBD1	TRBV5-6	.	TRBJ1-1	CASRPGTGVTEAFF	TGTGCCAGCAGGCCCGGGACAGGGGTCACTGAAGCTTTCTTT
.	TRBV7-2	.	TRBJ2-7	CASSSASHEQYF	TGTGCCAGCAGCTCGGCGTCCCACGAGCAGTACTTC
.	TRBV5-1	.	TRBJ2-3	CASSLGAADTQYF	TGCGCCAGCAGCTTGGGGGCAGCGGATACGCAGTATTTT
.	TRBV28	.	TRBJ1-2	CASSLWTVYGYTF	TGTGCCAGCAGTTTATGGACGGTCTATGGCTACACCTTC
.	TRBV5-8	once	TRBJ2-1	CASSLGVRSRGSYNEQFF	TGTGCCAGCAGCTTGGGCGTTAGGAGCCGTGGGTCCTACAATGAGCAGTTCTTC
.	TRBV6-1	.	TRBJ1-5	CASRDRGQGDQPQHF	TGTGCCAGCAGAGACCGGGGGCAAGGGGATCAGCCCCAGCATTTT
TRBD2	TRBV6-1	.	TRBJ2-3	CASAGGPGMTDTQYF	TGTGCCAGCGCGGGAGGGCCGGGGATGACAGATACGCAGTATTTT
.	TRBV5-4	.	TRBJ2-2	CASSLNAGGGNTGELFF	TGTGCCAGCAGCTTGAATGCAGGGGGAGGTAACACCGGGGAGCTGTTTTTT